This TCR beta chain was sequenced for a study of blood T cell repertoires in COVID-19. Study overall: The analysed material was cDNA or gDNA that came from T cells, B-cell-depleted T cells, or PBMCs.

Cohort assignment relied on participant-reported clinical history. Recovered Cohort 3 donors showed two negative PCRs, clearance, or symptom resolution. This CDR3 has 14 amino acids. Germline CDR1 reads LNHDA; CDR2 reads SQIVND (reference sequence). V lost 7 bases to trimming and J lost 0 bases; unmatched junction nucleotides: 4. In the authors' workflow: From reference gene primer amplification, estimates of nucleated cell counts were derived. TCRdb keeps only in-frame clones here, not all; method: immunoSEQ multiplex PCR. That table furnishes V, J and clone size, whereas the DNA furnished D and trimming. The sample has 250,000 or so clones, around nine tenths seen once; the top ten hold 1.5% to 2%. This clone was observed a few times.

The TCR was taken from a woman in her fifties or sixties who had recovered from COVID-19. The J gene is TRBJ1-2, the V gene TRBV19; 8 nucleotides agree with TRBD1. The sequenced material came from PBMCs or T cells enriched from blood (not recorded which). CDR3 sequence reads: CASNDRGPNYGYTF. For the CDR3, the DNA is TGTGCCAGTAATGACAGGGGTCCTAACTATGGCTACACCTTC.